The 23 T cell receptor beta chains below all came from one sample that was sequenced in a study of T cells in Graves' hyperthyroidism and ophthalmopathy. From RNA transcripts, TCR beta CDR3 regions were amplified. TCR CDR3 underwent first-round RT-PCR with the HTBI primer set. TCRdb itself ran the multiplex PCR reads through MiXCR, one entry per CDR3 protein. The sample includes hundreds of thousands of distinct CDR3 sequences, just under 45% of them seen just once. The specimen sequenced was peripheral blood or thyroid tissue (not recorded which). The receptors shown here come from an adult man with Graves' disease, either hyperthyroidism or ophthalmopathy (not recorded which).

This clonotype was counted only a few times. V gene TRBV2 combines with J gene TRBJ2-2; 7 positions match TRBD1. The germline CDR1 and CDR2 sequences are SNHLY and FYNNEI. V shed 0 bases and J 1 base; nucleotides not matched to a gene: 8. The CDR3 has 18 residues. The CDR3 loop is CASSEALRTGLNTGELFF. The CDR3 DNA sequence: TGTGCCAGCAGTGAAGCGCTTCGGACAGGCTTGAACACCGGGGAGCTGTTTTTT.

V usage is TRBV2 and J usage is TRBJ2-7, with TRBD1 matching 10 bases. CDR1 and CDR2 from the germline V gene are SNHLY and FYNNEI. This CDR3 spans 15 amino acids. The V and J ends lost 1 base and 4 bases, in that order; junction bases with no gene match: 4. Written as DNA, the CDR3 is TGTGCCAGCAGTGAAGAGGGACAGGGGCAGTACGAGCAGTACTTC. The encoded protein is CASSEEGQGQYEQYF.

This clonotype has only a few counts. V is TRBV19 and J is TRBJ1-4; 9 nucleotides agree with TRBD1. The germline gives CDR1 LNHDA, CDR2 SQIVND (reference sequence). This CDR3 spans 15 amino acids. The V segment lost 2 bases and the J segment 7 bases; nucleotides outside the gene matches: 5. This CDR3 is CASSIRGQGSEKLFF. For the CDR3, the DNA is TGTGCCAGTAGTATACGGGGACAGGGAAGTGAAAAACTGTTTTTT.

The chain links TRBV9 to TRBJ1-1, with 7 bases fitting TRBD1. V lost 4 bases, J lost 8 bases, and 14 bases stayed unmatched. Germline CDR1 is SGDLS and CDR2 is YYNGEE. CDR3 length: 15 residues. The CDR3 here is CASSLARGRFAEAFF. DNA of the CDR3: TGTGCCAGCAGCTTAGCAAGGGGGCGATTCGCAGAAGCTTTCTTT.

This clonotype was observed many times. One end of the junction fails to match germline, which may point to a read error. The rearrangement links TRBV7-8 to TRBJ2-7, with D uncertain. CDR1 and CDR2 (germline): SGHVS, FQNEAQ. The CDR3 contains 13 residues. CDR3 sequence (DNA): TGTGCCAGCACGAGGTCGAGCTCCTCCGAGCAGTACTTC. Translating gives CASTRSSSSEQYF.

This clonotype was found a few times. This rearrangement joins TRBV12-5 to TRBJ1-2; D unclear. The CDR3 length is 13 residues. Germline lookup yields CDR1 LGHNT and CDR2 FRNRAP. The CDR3 DNA reads as TGTGCCAGCATGAGACCGCCGGAATATGGCTACACCTTC. Residues: CASMRPPEYGYTF. The variable domain in full, with the rest retrieved from reference TRBV12-5 and TRBJ1-2, is DARVTQTPRHKVTEMGQEVTMRCQPILGHNTVFWYRQTMMQGLELLAYFRNRAPLDDSGMPKDRFSAEMPDATLATLKIQPSEPRDSAVYFCASMRPPEYGYTFGSGTRLTVV.

This clonotype was found once. This rearrangement joins TRBV25-1 to TRBJ1-2, with D possibly TRBD1 on 5 matching bases. Germline V lookup: CDR1 MGHDK, CDR2 SYGVNS. This CDR3 region has 15 residues. With 4 bases removed from V and 3 bases from J, the gap between germline ends came to 15 bases. CDR3 nucleotides: TGTGCCAGCAGTGTATCCCAGGACAACCACTATGGCTACACCTTC. Encoded protein: CASSVSQDNHYGYTF.

Only one count was recorded for this clonotype. The chain recombines TRBV2 with TRBJ2-2, with D possibly called TRBD1 or TRBD2 (6 bases each). Germline V gene lookup returns CDR1 SNHLY and CDR2 FYNNEI. The ends were cut back, 6 bases at V and 5 bases at J, with 19 bases in the middle. This CDR3 is 16 amino acids long. CDR3 sequence reads: CASSFEGGLRTGELFF. CDR3 DNA: TGTGCCAGCAGCTTTGAGGGGGGCTTACGTACCGGGGAGCTGTTTTTT. Full variable domain (missing parts from reference TRBV2 and TRBJ2-2): EPEVTQTPSHQVTQMGQEVILRCVPISNHLYFYWYRQILGQKVEFLVSFYNNEISEKSEIFDDQFSVERPDGSNFTLKIRSTKLEDSAMYFCASSFEGGLRTGELFFGEGSRLTVL.

This clonotype appeared many times. The chain combines TRBV7-8 with TRBJ2-7; D unclear. The CDR3 has 14 amino acids. V was trimmed by 3 bases and J by 0 bases, leaving 9 bases between them. Germline V gene sequence: CDR1 SGHVS, CDR2 FQNEAQ. CDR3 nucleotide sequence: TGTGCCAGCAGCTTTGATCGGTACTCCTACGAGCAGTACTTC. This codes for CASSFDRYSYEQYF.

This rearrangement joins TRBV5-1 to TRBJ1-4; 7 positions match TRBD1. CDR3 length: 16 amino acids. V gave up 0 bases and J gave up 4 bases; unmatched junction bases: 6. Germline CDR1 SGHRS, CDR2 YFSETQ. CDR3 protein: CASSLDRGSGNEKLFF. The CDR3 nucleotides are TGCGCCAGCAGCTTGGACAGGGGAAGTGGTAATGAAAAACTGTTTTTT.

This clonotype has a single count. The rearrangement joins TRBV6-6 to TRBJ1-2, with a possible D match to TRBD1 (6 bases). CDR1 MNHNY and CDR2 SVGAGI come from the germline V gene (reference sequence). Trimming cost V 6 bases and J 9 bases, with 20 bases left between them. There are 14 residues in the CDR3. The CDR3 DNA is TGTGCCAGCAGCCAGGACAGCCCAGTCTTACGCTACACCTTC. Protein sequence: CASSQDSPVLRYTF.

A word on this clonotype: This may arise from a read error, as a much more abundant clone is one base away. This sequence joins TRBV7-9 and TRBJ1-1; possibly TRBD1 for D (5 bases). Germline assignment: CDR1 SEHNR and CDR2 FQNEAQ (reference sequence). The CDR3 has 15 amino acids. In DNA form, the CDR3 reads TGTGCCAGCAGTTTGGAGGGGACGGGTAGCACTGAAGCTTCCTTT. This encodes CASSLEGTGSTEASF.

The chain employs TRBV10-3 and TRBJ1-6; D perhaps matches TRBD1 (5 bases). This CDR3 has 15 residues. The germline V gene has CDR1 ENHRY and CDR2 SYGVKD. The V and J ends lost 10 bases and 7 bases respectively, with 20 bases between them. CDR3 in amino acids: CASRERRGSNSPLHF. CDR3 DNA sequence: TGTGCCAGCAGGGAAAGGCGGGGTTCCAATTCACCCCTCCACTTT.

The rearrangement uses TRBV12-3 or TRBV12-4 and TRBJ1-4; the D gene is possibly TRBD1 (6 bases). CDR3 length equals 13 residues. Trimming removed 2 bases at V and 8 bases at J, with 9 bases between. The CDR3 sequence: CASSLWGGEKLFF. The CDR3, as DNA: TGTGCCAGCAGTTTATGGGGGGGCGAAAAACTGTTTTTT.

The chain carries TRBV12-3 or TRBV12-4 and TRBJ1-1; 8 positions agree with TRBD1. CDR3 size: 14 residues. J lost 4 bases, V lost 6 bases, and 7 bases had no gene match. The CDR3 region is CASRATGAVTEAFF. Here the CDR3 DNA reads TGTGCCAGCAGGGCGACAGGGGCCGTCACTGAAGCTTTCTTT.

The table lists this clonotype with many counts. The chain employs TRBV15 and TRBJ1-2; no firm D call. The V and J ends lost 0 bases and 7 bases respectively, with 6 bases between them. The CDR3 extends over 12 amino acids. Germline CDR1 reads LNHNV; CDR2 reads YYDKDF (reference sequence). The CDR3 loop reads CATSREDFGYTF. The CDR3, as DNA: TGTGCCACCAGCAGAGAGGACTTTGGCTACACCTTC. The whole variable domain, filled in from reference TRBV15 and TRBJ1-2, reads DAMVIQNPRYQVTQFGKPVTLSCSQTLNHNVMYWYQQKSSQAPKLLFHYYDKDFNNEADTPDNFQSRRPNTSFCFLDIRSPGLGDTAMYLCATSREDFGYTFGSGTRLTVV.

At least ten counts were recorded for this clonotype. The V gene is TRBV29-1, the J gene TRBJ1-3; unclear D gene. The germline V gene has CDR1 SQVTM and CDR2 ANQGSEA. Trimming took 7 bases from V and 1 from J, leaving 5 bases between them. The CDR3 has 11 residues. The CDR3 bases are TGCAGCGCGGGATCTGGAAACACCATATATTTT. Residues: CSAGSGNTIYF.

The V and J genes are TRBV10-3 and TRBJ1-5; D possibly corresponds to TRBD1 (6 bases). Looked up from germline, CDR1 is ENHRY and CDR2 is SYGVKD. This CDR3 has 14 residues. Trimming took 3 bases from V and 3 from J, leaving 9 bases between them. CDR3 coding DNA: TGTGCCATCAGTGACGGACAGTCCAATCAGCCCCAGCATTTT. Its protein is CAISDGQSNQPQHF.

V gene TRBV2 combines with J gene TRBJ1-2; D gene unclear. V shed 6 bases and J shed 2 bases, with 10 bases lying between them. Germline CDR1 reads SNHLY; CDR2 reads FYNNEI. The length of the CDR3 is 13 residues. The CDR3 region is CASRGRENYGYTF. The CDR3 coding sequence is TGTGCCAGCAGGGGAAGGGAAAACTATGGCTACACCTTC.

The gene calls are TRBV25-1 and TRBJ1-6, with D unclear. The CDR3 length is 15 residues. Germline-derived CDR1 and CDR2 are MGHDK and SYGVNS. Between the trimmed V and J ends, which lost 11 bases and 0 bases, there was a span of 14 bases. CDR3 sequence: CAWANEVSYNSPLHF. In DNA, the CDR3 is TGTGCCTGGGCAAACGAAGTCTCCTATAATTCACCCCTCCACTTT.

The chain carries TRBV14 and TRBJ2-7; TRBD2 might be the D (5 bases). The CDR3 is 16 residues long. Germline-derived CDR1 and CDR2 are SGHDN and FVKESK. The V end was cut by 0 bases, the J end by 2 bases, with 14 bases between. The CDR3 DNA reads TGTGCCAGCAGCCAAGAATTTAGCGCCTTCGCCTACGAGCAGTACTTC. Encoded protein: CASSQEFSAFAYEQYF.

The chain couples TRBV7-9 to TRBJ1-4; D is perhaps TRBD1 (6 bases). The CDR3 has 16 residues. Germline V gene lookup returns CDR1 SEHNR and CDR2 FQNEAQ (reference sequence). Trimming took off 5 bases at V and 7 bases at J, with 20 bases between the two ends. In DNA, the CDR3 is TGTGCCAGCAGCCTAAGGGGGGAAAAACTCGGTGAAAAACTGTTTTTT. This gives the protein CASSLRGEKLGEKLFF. The complete variable domain, with remaining parts taken from reference TRBV7-9 and TRBJ1-4, reads DTGVSQNPRHKITKRGQNVTFRCDPISEHNRLYWYRQTLGQGPEFLTYFQNEAQLEKSRLLSDRFSAERPKGSFSTLEIQRTEQGDSAMYLCASSLRGEKLGEKLFFGSGTQLSVL.

Many counts were recorded for this clonotype. The chain joins TRBV29-1 to TRBJ1-2, with D possibly being TRBD1 (5 bases). The germline CDR1 and CDR2 sequences are SQVTM and ANQGSEA. The CDR3 has 13 amino acids. V was pared by 2 bases and J by 5 bases, with 12 bases between. The CDR3 DNA reads as TGCAGCGTTGAACAGGGTGGAGGATATGGCTACACCTTC. Translating gives CSVEQGGGYGYTF.